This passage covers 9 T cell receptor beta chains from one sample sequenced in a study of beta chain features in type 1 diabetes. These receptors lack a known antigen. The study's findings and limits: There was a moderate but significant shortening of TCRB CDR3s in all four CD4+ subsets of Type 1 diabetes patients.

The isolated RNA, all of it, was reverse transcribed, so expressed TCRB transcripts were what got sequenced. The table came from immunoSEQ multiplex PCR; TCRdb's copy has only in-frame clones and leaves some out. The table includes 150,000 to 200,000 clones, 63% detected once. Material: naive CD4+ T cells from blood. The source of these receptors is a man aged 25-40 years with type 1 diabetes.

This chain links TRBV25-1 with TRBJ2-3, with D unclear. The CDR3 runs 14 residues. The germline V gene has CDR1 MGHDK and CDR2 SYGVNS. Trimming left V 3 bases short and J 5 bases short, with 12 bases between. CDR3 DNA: TGTGCCAGCAGTGATATTTCCCCGATAGATACGCAGTATTTT. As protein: CASSDISPIDTQYF.

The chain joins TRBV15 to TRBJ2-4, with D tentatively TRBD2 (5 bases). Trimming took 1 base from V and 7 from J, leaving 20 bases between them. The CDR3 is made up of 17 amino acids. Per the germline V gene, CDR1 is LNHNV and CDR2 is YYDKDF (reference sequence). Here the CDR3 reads CATSRGLPGIEVNIQYF. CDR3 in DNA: TGTGCCACCAGCAGAGGCCTACCGGGGATAGAAGTCAACATTCAGTACTTC.

CDR3 sequence reads: CASGLWQSSYNEQFF. The CDR3 coding sequence is TGTGCTAGTGGTTTATGGCAGAGCTCCTACAATGAGCAGTTCTTC. This chain connects TRBV12-5 to TRBJ2-1; D unresolved. The CDR3 has 15 residues. Between the trimmed V and J ends, which lost 3 bases and 0 bases, there was a span of 9 bases. Germline loops: CDR1 LGHNT, CDR2 FRNRAP.

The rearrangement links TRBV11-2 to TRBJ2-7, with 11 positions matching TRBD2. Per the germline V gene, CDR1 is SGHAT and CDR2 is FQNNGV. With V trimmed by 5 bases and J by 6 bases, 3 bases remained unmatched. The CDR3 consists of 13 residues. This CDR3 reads CASSVSGGAEQYF. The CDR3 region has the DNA TGTGCCAGCAGCGTTAGCGGGGGGGCCGAGCAGTACTTC. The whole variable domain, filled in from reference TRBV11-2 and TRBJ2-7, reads EAGVAQSPRYKIIEKRQSVAFWCNPISGHATLYWYQQILGQGPKLLIQFQNNGVVDDSQLPKDRFSAERLKGVDSTLKIQPAKLEDSAVYLCASSVSGGAEQYFGPGTRLTVT.

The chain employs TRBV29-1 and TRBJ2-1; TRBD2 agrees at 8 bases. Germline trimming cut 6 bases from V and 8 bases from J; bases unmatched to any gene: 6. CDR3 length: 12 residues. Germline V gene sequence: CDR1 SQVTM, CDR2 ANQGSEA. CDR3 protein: CSVARGGYEQFF. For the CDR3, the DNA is TGCAGCGTAGCCCGGGGGGGCTATGAGCAGTTCTTC.

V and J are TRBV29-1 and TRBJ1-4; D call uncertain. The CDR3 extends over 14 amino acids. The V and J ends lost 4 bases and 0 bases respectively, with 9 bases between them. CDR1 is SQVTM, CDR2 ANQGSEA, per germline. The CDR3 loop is CSVGVIATNEKLFF. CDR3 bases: TGCAGCGTTGGGGTAATTGCAACTAATGAAAAACTGTTTTTT.

CDR3 DNA: TGTGCCAGCAGCCAACTAGACGGCACAGATACGCAGTATTTT. Its translation: CASSQLDGTDTQYF. The genes are TRBV7-7 and TRBJ2-3; D is perhaps TRBD2 (5 bases). V lost 5 bases to trimming and J lost 1 base, with 10 bases between them. Germline V lookup: CDR1 SSHAT, CDR2 FNYEAQ (reference sequence). The CDR3 consists of 14 residues.

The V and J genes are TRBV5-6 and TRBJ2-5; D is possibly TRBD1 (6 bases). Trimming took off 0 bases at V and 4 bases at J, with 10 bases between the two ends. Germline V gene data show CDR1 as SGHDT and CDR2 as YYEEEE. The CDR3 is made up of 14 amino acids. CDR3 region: CASSLGQVTETQYF. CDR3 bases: TGTGCCAGCAGCTTGGGACAGGTAACAGAGACCCAGTACTTC.

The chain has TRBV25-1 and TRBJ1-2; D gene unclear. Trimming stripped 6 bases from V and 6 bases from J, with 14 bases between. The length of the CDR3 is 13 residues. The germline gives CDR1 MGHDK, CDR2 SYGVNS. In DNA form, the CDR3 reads TGTGCCAGCAGAGGTACCGGAGGACATGGCTACACCTTC. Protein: CASRGTGGHGYTF.